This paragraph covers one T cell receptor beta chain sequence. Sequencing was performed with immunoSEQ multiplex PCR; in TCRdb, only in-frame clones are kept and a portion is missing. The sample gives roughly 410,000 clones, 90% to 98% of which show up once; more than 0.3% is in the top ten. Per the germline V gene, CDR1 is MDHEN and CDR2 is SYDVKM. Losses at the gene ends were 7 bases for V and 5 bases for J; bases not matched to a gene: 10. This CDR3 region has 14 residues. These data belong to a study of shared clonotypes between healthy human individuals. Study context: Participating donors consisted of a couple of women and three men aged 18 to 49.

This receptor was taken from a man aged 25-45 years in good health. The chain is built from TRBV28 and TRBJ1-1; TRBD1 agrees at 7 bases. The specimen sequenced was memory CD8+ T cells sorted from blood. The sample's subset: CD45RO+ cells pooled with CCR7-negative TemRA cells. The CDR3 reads CASTRRRDSTEAFF. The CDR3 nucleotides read TGTGCCAGCACCCGGAGGAGGGACAGTACTGAAGCTTTCTTT.